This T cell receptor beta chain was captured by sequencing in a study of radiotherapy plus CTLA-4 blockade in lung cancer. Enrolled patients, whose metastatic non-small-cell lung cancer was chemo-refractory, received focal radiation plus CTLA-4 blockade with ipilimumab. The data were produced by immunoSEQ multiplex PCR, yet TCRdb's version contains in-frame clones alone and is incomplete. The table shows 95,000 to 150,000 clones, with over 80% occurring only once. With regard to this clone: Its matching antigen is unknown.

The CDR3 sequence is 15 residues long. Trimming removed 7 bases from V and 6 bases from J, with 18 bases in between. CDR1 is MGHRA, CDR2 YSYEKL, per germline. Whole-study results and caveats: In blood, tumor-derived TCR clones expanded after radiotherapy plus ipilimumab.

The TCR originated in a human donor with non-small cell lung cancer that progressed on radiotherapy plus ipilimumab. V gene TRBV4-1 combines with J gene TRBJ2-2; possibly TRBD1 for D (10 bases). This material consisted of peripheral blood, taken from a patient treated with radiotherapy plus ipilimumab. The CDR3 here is CASKTGGGRAGELFF. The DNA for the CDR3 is TGCGCCAGCAAGACAGGGGGCGGGAGGGCCGGGGAGCTGTTTTTT.